These 22 T cell receptor beta chains originate from one sample sequenced in a study of shared clonotypes between healthy human individuals. TCRdb's copy holds only in-frame clones and misses some; the assay was immunoSEQ multiplex PCR. The sample carries over a million clones, about 75% recorded once. The source material was memory CD4+ T cells sorted from blood. As to subset: CD45RA-negative fraction. The receptors were gathered from a man aged 18 to 29 in good health.

The V call is TRBV9, the J call TRBJ2-1; TRBD2 aligns across 8 bases. CDR1 is SGDLS, CDR2 YYNGEE, per germline. V lost 3 bases to trimming and J lost 0 bases; unmatched junction nucleotides: 5. The CDR3 sequence is 16 residues long. The CDR3, as DNA: TGTGCCAGCAGCGCGAGGCGGGGGGCCTCCTACAATGAGCAGTTCTTC. Protein: CASSARRGASYNEQFF. Variable domain in full (rest from reference TRBV9 and TRBJ2-1): DSGVTQTPKHLITATGQRVTLRCSPRSGDLSVYWYQQSLDQGLQFLIQYYNGEERAKGNILERFSAQQFPDLHSELNLSSLELGDSALYFCASSARRGASYNEQFFGPGTRLTVL.

The chain uses TRBV6-6 and TRBJ2-2, with D perhaps TRBD2 (6 bases). The ends were cut back, 0 bases at V and 1 base at J, with 6 bases in the middle. The CDR3 extends over 15 amino acids. Germline CDR1 reads MNHNY; CDR2 reads SVGAGI (reference sequence). This chain's CDR3 is CASSYSSGNTGELFF. The CDR3 DNA reads TGTGCCAGCAGTTACTCTAGCGGGAACACCGGGGAGCTGTTTTTT.

V usage is TRBV5-6 and J usage is TRBJ2-5; TRBD2 might be the D (5 bases). Between the trimmed V and J ends, which lost 3 bases and 5 bases, there was a span of 20 bases. Germline values: CDR1 SGHDT, CDR2 YYEEEE. The CDR3 has 16 residues. CDR3 loop: CASSSWVGRRGETQYF. CDR3 in DNA: TGTGCCAGCAGCTCGTGGGTGGGCAGGAGAGGGGAGACCCAGTACTTC.

The rearrangement joins TRBV6-5 to TRBJ2-7; perhaps TRBD2 as D (6 bases). Germline CDR1 and CDR2: MNHEY and SVGAGI. CDR3 length: 15 amino acids. Trimming cost V 6 bases and J 0 bases, with 15 bases left between them. The CDR3 region is CASRSAASASYEQYF. In DNA form, the CDR3 reads TGTGCCAGCAGATCGGCGGCTAGCGCCTCCTACGAGCAGTACTTC.

The chain combines TRBV29-1 with TRBJ1-5; D is unresolved. This CDR3 has 14 residues. Trimming removed 5 bases at V and 7 bases at J, with 18 bases between. Germline V gene sequence: CDR1 SQVTM, CDR2 ANQGSEA. The CDR3 DNA sequence: TGCAGCGTTCAGAGCGGCAAGGTTGGGCAGCCCCAGCATTTT. Its translation: CSVQSGKVGQPQHF.

The DNA of the CDR3 is TGTGCCAGCAGCTTAGGTGCAGGGGCCAACTATGGCTACACCTTC. It yields the protein CASSLGAGANYGYTF. The chain recombines TRBV11-2 with TRBJ1-2, with a possible D match to TRBD1 (6 bases). V gave up 1 base and J gave up 2 bases, with 11 bases separating them. The CDR3 sequence is 15 residues long. Germline CDR1 reads SGHAT; CDR2 reads FQNNGV.

The chain joins TRBV6-5 to TRBJ1-6; a weak D match, TRBD1 (6 bases). Trimming stripped 5 bases from V and 10 bases from J, with 12 bases between. CDR3 size: 13 residues. Germline V gene data show CDR1 as MNHEY and CDR2 as SVGAGI. Written as DNA, the CDR3 is TGTGCCAGCAGTCTCGGACAGTACTCACCCCTCCACTTT. Protein: CASSLGQYSPLHF.

This clone appeared a few times. The chain joins TRBV2 to TRBJ1-6; the D is unclear. V was trimmed by 8 bases and J by 4 bases, leaving 9 bases between them. This CDR3 spans 13 amino acids. Germline V gene lookup returns CDR1 SNHLY and CDR2 FYNNEI. This chain's CDR3 is CASGEDYNSPLHF. The DNA of the CDR3 is TGTGCCAGCGGGGAGGATTATAATTCACCCCTCCACTTT. Supplemented by reference TRBV2 and TRBJ1-6, the full variable domain reads EPEVTQTPSHQVTQMGQEVILRCVPISNHLYFYWYRQILGQKVEFLVSFYNNEISEKSEIFDDQFSVERPDGSNFTLKIRSTKLEDSAMYFCASGEDYNSPLHFGNGTRLTVT.

The sample holds many counts of this clone. The V gene is TRBV2, the J gene TRBJ1-2, with D uncertain. Trimming removed 6 bases at V and 6 bases at J, with 14 bases between. Germline assignment: CDR1 SNHLY and CDR2 FYNNEI. The CDR3 covers 13 residues. CDR3 DNA: TGTGCCAGCAGGGTCTCTCGCTCGGATGGCTACACCTTC. Translated: CASRVSRSDGYTF. The complete variable domain, with remaining parts taken from reference TRBV2 and TRBJ1-2, reads EPEVTQTPSHQVTQMGQEVILRCVPISNHLYFYWYRQILGQKVEFLVSFYNNEISEKSEIFDDQFSVERPDGSNFTLKIRSTKLEDSAMYFCASRVSRSDGYTFGSGTRLTVV.

Only one count was recorded for this clone. The rearrangement uses TRBV6-6 and TRBJ2-7, with 11 bases aligning to TRBD1. Germline-derived CDR1 and CDR2 are MNHNY and SVGAGI (reference sequence). The CDR3 spans 12 residues. The V gene end was trimmed by 10 bases and the J gene end by 5 bases; junction bases not matched to a gene: 4. The CDR3 DNA sequence: TGTGCCACCAGGACAGGGGGCAACGAGCAGTACTTC. Translating gives CATRTGGNEQYF.

This clone was recorded a few times. This rearrangement joins TRBV11-2 to TRBJ2-7; TRBD1 matches at 9 bases. The germline gives CDR1 SGHAT, CDR2 FQNNGV. The CDR3 is made up of 15 amino acids. V was pared by 5 bases and J by 3 bases, with 8 bases of the junction left unmatched. The CDR3 nucleotides are TGTGCCAGCAGCCCGACAGACAGGGGGAGCTACGAGCAGTACTTC. Translating gives CASSPTDRGSYEQYF.

This chain uses TRBV13 with TRBJ2-4, with D maybe TRBD1 (6 bases). In germline, CDR1 is PRHDT, CDR2 FYEKMQ (reference sequence). The CDR3 has 14 residues. The V and J ends lost 5 bases and 3 bases respectively, with 11 bases between them. DNA of the CDR3: TGTGCCAGCAGCCCCCGAGGGGGCAAAAACATTCAGTACTTC. Its translation: CASSPRGGKNIQYF.

The chain has TRBV19 and TRBJ2-7; TRBD1 agrees at 7 bases. Germline trimming cut 3 bases from V and 2 bases from J; bases unmatched to any gene: 7. The CDR3 consists of 15 residues. Per germline, CDR1 LNHDA and CDR2 SQIVND (reference sequence). CDR3 sequence reads: CASSIKQGRAYEQYF. CDR3 coding DNA: TGTGCCAGTAGTATCAAACAGGGGAGAGCCTACGAGCAGTACTTC.

This rearrangement joins TRBV18 to TRBJ1-2; possible D gene TRBD1, 5 bases. Between the trimmed V and J ends, which lost 3 bases and 6 bases, there was a span of 11 bases. The length of the CDR3 is 13 residues. Germline V gene data show CDR1 as KGHSH and CDR2 as LQKENI. CDR3 sequence (DNA): TGTGCCAGCTCACCCACCGGGACCGATGGCTACACCTTC. It codes for CASSPTGTDGYTF.

This clone was seen a single time. The gene calls are TRBV5-1 and TRBJ2-5; D uncertain. This CDR3 comprises 10 residues. Germline V gene sequence: CDR1 SGHRS, CDR2 YFSETQ. Trimming shortened V by 4 bases and J by 4 bases, and 2 bases separated the two germline ends. CDR3 sequence reads: CASSRETQYF. The CDR3 bases are TGCGCCAGCAGCCGAGAGACCCAGTACTTC.

This chain joins TRBV2 and TRBJ2-7; unclear D gene. V lost 3 bases, J lost 8 bases, and 8 bases lay in between. The length of the CDR3 is 11 residues. CDR1 and CDR2 from the germline V gene are SNHLY and FYNNEI. CDR3 loop: CASSDSLKQYF. In DNA, the CDR3 is TGTGCCAGCAGTGACAGCCTCAAGCAGTACTTC.

The V and J genes are TRBV7-6 and TRBJ2-1; 9 bases agree with TRBD2. The CDR3 runs 15 residues. J was trimmed by 9 bases and V by 5 bases; bases with no gene match: 11. CDR1 and CDR2 from the germline V gene are SGHVS and FNYEAQ. The DNA for the CDR3 is TGTGCCAGCAGCATGGTAGCGGGAGCAATCGGTGAGCAGTTCTTC. Its translation: CASSMVAGAIGEQFF.

The V call is TRBV7-2, the J call TRBJ2-5; 7 positions match TRBD2. V lost 1 base to trimming and J lost 11 bases; unmatched junction nucleotides: 7. The CDR3 loop spans 13 amino acids. In germline, CDR1 is SGHTA, CDR2 FQGNSA. This CDR3 is CASSLGLAAEQYF. CDR3 nucleotides: TGTGCCAGCAGCTTAGGCCTAGCGGCGGAGCAGTACTTC.

The rearrangement joins TRBV6-8 to TRBJ2-1; 11 bases agree with TRBD2. J was trimmed by 0 bases and V by 10 bases; bases with no gene match: 17. Germline CDR1 reads MNHGY; CDR2 reads SAAAGT. The CDR3 has 19 residues. The CDR3 bases are TGTGCCACCTCCTCGGGACTAGCGGCGAACACCTACTCCTACAATGAGCAGTTCTTC. This codes for CATSSGLAANTYSYNEQFF.

The chain is built from TRBV10-1 and TRBJ2-2; maybe TRBD1 (5 bases). The V and J ends lost 6 bases and 0 bases respectively, with 11 bases between them. The CDR3 totals 15 residues. The germline CDR1 and CDR2 sequences are WNHNN and SYGVQD (reference sequence). The DNA for the CDR3 is TGCGCCAGCAGCAAGACAGCCACGAACACCGGGGAGCTGTTTTTT. Protein product: CASSKTATNTGELFF.

This rearrangement joins TRBV7-9 to TRBJ1-4; no definite D call. The V gene lost 5 bases and the J gene lost 0 bases, with 4 bases spanning the gap. Germline CDR1 SEHNR, CDR2 FQNEAQ (reference sequence). The CDR3 sequence is 13 residues long. The CDR3 loop reads CASSRPTNEKLFF. Here the CDR3 DNA reads TGTGCCAGCAGCCGGCCAACTAATGAAAAACTGTTTTTT. Filled out from reference TRBV7-9 and TRBJ1-4, the complete variable domain reads DTGVSQNPRHKITKRGQNVTFRCDPISEHNRLYWYRQTLGQGPEFLTYFQNEAQLEKSRLLSDRFSAERPKGSFSTLEIQRTEQGDSAMYLCASSRPTNEKLFFGSGTQLSVL.

This chain connects TRBV4-3 to TRBJ2-1, with D maybe TRBD1 (5 bases). Per germline, CDR1 LGHNA and CDR2 YSLEER. V lost 4 bases to trimming and J lost 2 bases, with 15 bases between them. The CDR3 is 16 residues long. The chain's CDR3 is CASSPSTAETYNEQFF. The DNA for the CDR3 is TGCGCCAGCAGCCCTTCGACAGCTGAAACCTACAATGAGCAGTTCTTC.